The sequence of this T cell receptor (beta chain) was determined in a study of shared clonotypes between healthy human individuals. Overall study results and limits: Between several donors, naive CD4 clonotypes were shared at a level of about 5%. Generation probabilities were higher for clonotypes shared across all four sorted-subset donors than for unshared ones. Represented diversity (both genetic and exposure-history) was limited by the small number of donors.

CD45RO-negative, CCR7-positively selected cells formed the naive CD8 fraction, excluding terminally differentiated effector memory CD45RA+ cells. Remarks on this clone: Antigen unknown.

Germline assignment: CDR1 SEHNR and CDR2 FQNEAQ (reference sequence). The CDR3 spans 15 residues. Unmatched junction bases numbered 5, after V lost 4 bases and J lost 6 bases. The assay ran at deep level. Repertoires were generated with immunoSEQ multiplex PCR, while TCRdb's copy carries only in-frame clones and drops some. The sample has about 2.2 million clones, about 94% seen once. This receptor was taken from a young man in good health. Some clones in this sample may be carry-over from other donors' samples. The rearrangement joins TRBV7-9 to TRBJ2-2; 10 nucleotides match TRBD1. The sample was naive CD8+ T cells from PBMCs. The CDR3 is CASSWRDRGSGELFF. In DNA form, the CDR3 reads TGTGCCAGCAGCTGGCGGGACAGGGGTTCCGGGGAGCTGTTTTTT. The whole variable domain, filled in from reference TRBV7-9 and TRBJ2-2, reads DTGVSQNPRHKITKRGQNVTFRCDPISEHNRLYWYRQTLGQGPEFLTYFQNEAQLEKSRLLSDRFSAERPKGSFSTLEIQRTEQGDSAMYLCASSWRDRGSGELFFGEGSRLTVL.